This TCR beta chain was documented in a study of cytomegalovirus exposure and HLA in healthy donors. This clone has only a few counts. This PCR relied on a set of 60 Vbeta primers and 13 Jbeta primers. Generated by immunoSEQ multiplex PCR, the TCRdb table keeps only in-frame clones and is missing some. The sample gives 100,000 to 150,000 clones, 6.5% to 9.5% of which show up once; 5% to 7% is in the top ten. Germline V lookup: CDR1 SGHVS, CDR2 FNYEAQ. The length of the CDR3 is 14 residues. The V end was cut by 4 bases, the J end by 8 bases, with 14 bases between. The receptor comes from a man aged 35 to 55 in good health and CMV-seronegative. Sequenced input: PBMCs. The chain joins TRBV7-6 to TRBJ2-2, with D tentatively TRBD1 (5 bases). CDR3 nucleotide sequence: TGTGCCAGCAGCTCTTTGGGGCCCAGGGGGGAGCTGTTTTTT. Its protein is CASSSLGPRGELFF.